The source of this TCR beta chain is a study of CD8+ T cells in alopecia areata. The sequencing template was cDNA reverse transcribed from extracted RNA. Sequencing used immunoSEQ multiplex PCR; TCRdb keeps in-frame clones, though not all of them. Of some 180,000 clones listed, more than 60% are singletons. The CDR3 sequence is 13 residues long. The V end was cut by 6 bases, the J end by 1 base, with 7 bases between. CDR1 is SGHRS and CDR2 is YFSETQ in the germline V gene. The sequence came from a human donor with alopecia areata. The chain is built from TRBV5-1 and TRBJ2-2, with D unclear. This specimen consisted of CD4+ T cells sorted from blood, obtained at week 0. The chain's CDR3 is CASKQKNTGELFF. CDR3 bases: TGCGCCAGCAAACAGAAGAACACCGGGGAGCTGTTTTTT.